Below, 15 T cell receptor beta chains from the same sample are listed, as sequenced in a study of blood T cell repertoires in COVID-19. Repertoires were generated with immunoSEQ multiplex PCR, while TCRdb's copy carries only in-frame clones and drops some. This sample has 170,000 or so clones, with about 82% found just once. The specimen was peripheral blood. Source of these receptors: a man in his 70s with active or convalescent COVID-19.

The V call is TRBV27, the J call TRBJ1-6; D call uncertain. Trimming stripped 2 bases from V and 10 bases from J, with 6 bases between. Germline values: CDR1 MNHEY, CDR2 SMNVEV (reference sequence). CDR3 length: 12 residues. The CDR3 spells CASSLANSPLHF. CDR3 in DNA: TGTGCCAGCAGTTTAGCGAACTCACCCCTCCACTTT.

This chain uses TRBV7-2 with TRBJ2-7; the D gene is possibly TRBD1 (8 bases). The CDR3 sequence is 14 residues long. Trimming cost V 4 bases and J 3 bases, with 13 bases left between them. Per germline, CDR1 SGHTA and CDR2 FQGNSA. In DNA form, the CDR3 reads TGTGCCAGCAGCTCACAGGGGGGGGACTACGAGCAGTACTTC. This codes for CASSSQGGDYEQYF.

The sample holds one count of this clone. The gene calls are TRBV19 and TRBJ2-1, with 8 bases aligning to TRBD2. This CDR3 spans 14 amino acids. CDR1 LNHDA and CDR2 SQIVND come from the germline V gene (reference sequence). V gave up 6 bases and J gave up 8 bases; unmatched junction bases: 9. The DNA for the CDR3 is TGTGCCAGTAGCCCCAGCGGGAGAATCGATGAGCAGTTCTTC. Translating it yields CASSPSGRIDEQFF.

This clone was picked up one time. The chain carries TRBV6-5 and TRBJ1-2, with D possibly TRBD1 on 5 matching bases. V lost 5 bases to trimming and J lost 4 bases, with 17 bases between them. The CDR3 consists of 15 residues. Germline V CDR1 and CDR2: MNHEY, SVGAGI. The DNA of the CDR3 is TGTGCCAGCAGTCACGACCGGGGGACGTCCTATGGCTACACCTTC. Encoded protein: CASSHDRGTSYGYTF.

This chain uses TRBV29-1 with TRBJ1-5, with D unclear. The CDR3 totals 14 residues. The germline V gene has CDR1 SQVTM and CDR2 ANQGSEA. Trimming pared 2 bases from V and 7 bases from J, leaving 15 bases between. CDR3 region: CSVELGGIGQPQHF. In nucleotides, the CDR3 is TGCAGCGTTGAACTCGGAGGGATAGGGCAGCCCCAGCATTTT.

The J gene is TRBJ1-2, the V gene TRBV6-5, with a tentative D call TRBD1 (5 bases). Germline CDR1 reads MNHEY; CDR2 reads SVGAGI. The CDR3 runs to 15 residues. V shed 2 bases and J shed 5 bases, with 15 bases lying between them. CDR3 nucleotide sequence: TGTGCCAGCAGTTACCCGCCGACAGAAAAGTATGGCTACACCTTC. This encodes CASSYPPTEKYGYTF.

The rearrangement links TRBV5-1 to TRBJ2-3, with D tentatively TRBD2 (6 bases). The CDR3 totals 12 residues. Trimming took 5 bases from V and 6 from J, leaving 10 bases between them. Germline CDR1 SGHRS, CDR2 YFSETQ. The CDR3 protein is CASRAGQDTQYF. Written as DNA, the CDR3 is TGCGCCAGCAGGGCGGGGCAGGATACGCAGTATTTT.

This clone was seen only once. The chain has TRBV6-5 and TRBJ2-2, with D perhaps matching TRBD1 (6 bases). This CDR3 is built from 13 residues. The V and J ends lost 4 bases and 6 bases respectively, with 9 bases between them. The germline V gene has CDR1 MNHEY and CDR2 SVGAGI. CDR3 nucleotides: TGTGCCAGCAGTTCCCGGACAGCCGGGGAGCTGTTTTTT. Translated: CASSSRTAGELFF.

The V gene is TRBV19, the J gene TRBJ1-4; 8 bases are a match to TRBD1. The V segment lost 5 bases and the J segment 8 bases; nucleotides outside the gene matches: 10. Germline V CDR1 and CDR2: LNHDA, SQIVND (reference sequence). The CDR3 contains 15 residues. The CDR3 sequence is CASSPSQGGPEKLFF. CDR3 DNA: TGTGCCAGTAGTCCCTCACAGGGGGGACCGGAAAAACTGTTTTTT.

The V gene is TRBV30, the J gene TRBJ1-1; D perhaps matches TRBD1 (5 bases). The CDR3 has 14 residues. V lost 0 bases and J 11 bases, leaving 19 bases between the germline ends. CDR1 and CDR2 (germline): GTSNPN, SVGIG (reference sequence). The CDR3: CAWSVGQGIWNAFF. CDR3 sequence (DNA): TGTGCCTGGAGTGTAGGTCAGGGAATTTGGAACGCTTTCTTT.

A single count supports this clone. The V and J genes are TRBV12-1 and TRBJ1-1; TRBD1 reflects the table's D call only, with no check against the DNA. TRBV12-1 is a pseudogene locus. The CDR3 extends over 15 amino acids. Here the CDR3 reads CASSRDRGMNTEAFF. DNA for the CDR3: TGTGCCAGCAGCAGGGACAGGGGGATGAACACTGAAGCTTTCTTT.

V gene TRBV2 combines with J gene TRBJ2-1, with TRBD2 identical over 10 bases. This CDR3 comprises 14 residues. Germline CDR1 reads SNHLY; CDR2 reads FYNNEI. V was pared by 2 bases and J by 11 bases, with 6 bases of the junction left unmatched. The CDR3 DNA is TGTGCCAGCAGTGAACGAGCGGGGGGGCCTAAGCAGTTCTTC. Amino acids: CASSERAGGPKQFF.

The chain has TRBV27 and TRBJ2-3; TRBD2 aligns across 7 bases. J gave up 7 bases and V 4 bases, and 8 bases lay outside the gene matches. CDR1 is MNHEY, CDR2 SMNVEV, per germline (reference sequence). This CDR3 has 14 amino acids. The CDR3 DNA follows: TGTGCCAGCAGTTCCCGGGAGGCCGGGTATACGCAGTATTTT. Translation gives CASSSREAGYTQYF.

In nucleotides, the CDR3 is TGTGCCAGCAGTTGGGGGGGAGTAGCTTTCTTT. It translates to CASSWGGVAFF. This rearrangement joins TRBV6-5 to TRBJ1-1; maybe TRBD1 (5 bases). Germline loops: CDR1 MNHEY, CDR2 SVGAGI. V was cut by 4 bases and J by 10 bases, with 10 bases left in between. The CDR3 totals 11 residues.

The CDR3: CASSAGTPLGEQFF. CDR3 in DNA: TGCGCCAGCAGCGCCGGGACTCCCTTGGGGGAGCAGTTCTTC. The chain combines TRBV10-1 with TRBJ2-1, with a possible D match to TRBD2 (6 bases). V gave up 6 bases and J gave up 10 bases, with 19 bases separating them. This CDR3 is 14 amino acids long. Germline V gene lookup returns CDR1 WNHNN and CDR2 SYGVQD (reference sequence).